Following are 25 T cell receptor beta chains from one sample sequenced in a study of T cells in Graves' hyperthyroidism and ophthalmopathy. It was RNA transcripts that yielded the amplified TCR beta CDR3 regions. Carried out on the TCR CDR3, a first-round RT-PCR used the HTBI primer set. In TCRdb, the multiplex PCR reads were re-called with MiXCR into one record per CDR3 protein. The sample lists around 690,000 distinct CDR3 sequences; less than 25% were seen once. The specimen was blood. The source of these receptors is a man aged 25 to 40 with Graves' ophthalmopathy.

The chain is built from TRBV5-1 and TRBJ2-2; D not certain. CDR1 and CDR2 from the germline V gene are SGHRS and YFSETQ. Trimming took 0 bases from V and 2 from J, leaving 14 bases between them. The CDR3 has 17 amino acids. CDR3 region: CASSLAADSLNTGELFF. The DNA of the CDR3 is TGCGCCAGCAGCTTGGCGGCAGACTCACTAAACACCGGGGAGCTGTTTTTT.

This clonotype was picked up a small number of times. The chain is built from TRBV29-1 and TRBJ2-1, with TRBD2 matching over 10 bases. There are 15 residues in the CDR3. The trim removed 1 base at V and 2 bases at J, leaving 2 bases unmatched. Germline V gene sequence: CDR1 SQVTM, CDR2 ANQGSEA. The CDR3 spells CSVEGLAGAYNEQFF. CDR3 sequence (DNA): TGCAGCGTTGAAGGACTAGCGGGCGCCTACAATGAGCAGTTCTTC.

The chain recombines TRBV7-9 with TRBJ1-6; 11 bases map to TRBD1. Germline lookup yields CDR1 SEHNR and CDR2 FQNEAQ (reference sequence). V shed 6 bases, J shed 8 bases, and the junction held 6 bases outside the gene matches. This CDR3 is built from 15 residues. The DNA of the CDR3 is TGTGCCAGCAGAGCCGGGACAGGGGGATATTCACCCCTCCACTTT. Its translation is CASRAGTGGYSPLHF.

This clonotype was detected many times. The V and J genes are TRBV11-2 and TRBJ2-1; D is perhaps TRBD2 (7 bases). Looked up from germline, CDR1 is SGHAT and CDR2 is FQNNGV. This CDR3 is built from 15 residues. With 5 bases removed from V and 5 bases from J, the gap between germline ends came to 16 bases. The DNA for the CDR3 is TGTGCCAGCAGCGCAGGGGACTACCAGGACAATGAGCAGTTCTTC. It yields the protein CASSAGDYQDNEQFF.

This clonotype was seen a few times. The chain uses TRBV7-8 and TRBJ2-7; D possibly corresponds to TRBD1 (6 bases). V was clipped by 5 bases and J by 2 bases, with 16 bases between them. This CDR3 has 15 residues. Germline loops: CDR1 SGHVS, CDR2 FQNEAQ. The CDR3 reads CASSVDRDTTYEQYF. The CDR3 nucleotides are TGTGCCAGCAGCGTCGACCGGGACACAACCTACGAGCAGTACTTC.

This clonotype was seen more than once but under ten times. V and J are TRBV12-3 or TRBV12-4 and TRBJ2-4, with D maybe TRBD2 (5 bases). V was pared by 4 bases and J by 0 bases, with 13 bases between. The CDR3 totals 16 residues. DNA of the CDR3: TGTGCCAGCAGTTCTCGGGGTTATTTAGCCAAAAACATTCAGTACTTC. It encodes CASSSRGYLAKNIQYF.

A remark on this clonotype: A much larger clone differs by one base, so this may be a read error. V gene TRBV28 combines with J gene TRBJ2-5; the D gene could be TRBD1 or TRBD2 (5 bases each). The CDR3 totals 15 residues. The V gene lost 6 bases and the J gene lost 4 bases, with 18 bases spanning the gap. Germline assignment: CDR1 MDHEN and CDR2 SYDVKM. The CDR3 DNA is TGTGCCAGCAGGCGACGGGGTAGTGGGGGAGAGACCCAGTACTTC. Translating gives CASRRRGSGGETQYF.

The CDR3 DNA reads as TGTGCCAGCAGTCCGATCGAGGGTCTCGAGCAGTACTTC. Its protein is CASSPIEGLEQYF. This chain connects TRBV2 to TRBJ2-7, with TRBD2 as a possible D gene (5 bases). CDR1 is SNHLY and CDR2 is FYNNEI in the germline V gene. There are 13 residues in the CDR3. Trimming cost V 5 bases and J 6 bases, with 14 bases left between them. The variable domain in full, completed from reference TRBV2 and TRBJ2-7, reads EPEVTQTPSHQVTQMGQEVILRCVPISNHLYFYWYRQILGQKVEFLVSFYNNEISEKSEIFDDQFSVERPDGSNFTLKIRSTKLEDSAMYFCASSPIEGLEQYFGPGTRLTVT.

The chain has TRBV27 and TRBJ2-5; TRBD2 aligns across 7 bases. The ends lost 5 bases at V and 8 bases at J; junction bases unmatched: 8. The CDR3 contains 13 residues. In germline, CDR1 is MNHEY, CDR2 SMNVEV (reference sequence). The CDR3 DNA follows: TGTGCCAGCAGTCTAGACGGGGGGTTTACCCAGTACTTC. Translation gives CASSLDGGFTQYF.

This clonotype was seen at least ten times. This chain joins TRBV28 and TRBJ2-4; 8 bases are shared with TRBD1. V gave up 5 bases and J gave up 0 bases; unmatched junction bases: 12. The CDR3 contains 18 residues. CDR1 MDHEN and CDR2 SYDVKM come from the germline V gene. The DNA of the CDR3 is TGTGCCAGCAGTCCGACCGGACAGGGATTTCTAGCCAAAAACATTCAGTACTTC. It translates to CASSPTGQGFLAKNIQYF.

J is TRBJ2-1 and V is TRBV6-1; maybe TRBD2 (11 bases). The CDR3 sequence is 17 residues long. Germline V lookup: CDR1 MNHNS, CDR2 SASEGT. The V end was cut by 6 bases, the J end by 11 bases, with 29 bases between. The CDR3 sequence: CASRATGGITSGSKQFF. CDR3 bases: TGTGCCAGCAGGGCGACAGGGGGCATAACTAGCGGGAGTAAGCAGTTCTTC.

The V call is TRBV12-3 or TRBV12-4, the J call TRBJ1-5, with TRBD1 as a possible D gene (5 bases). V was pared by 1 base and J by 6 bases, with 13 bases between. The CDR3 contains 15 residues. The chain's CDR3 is CASSLGGTVSQPQHF. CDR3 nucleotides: TGTGCCAGCAGTTTAGGGGGGACCGTTTCTCAGCCCCAGCATTTT.

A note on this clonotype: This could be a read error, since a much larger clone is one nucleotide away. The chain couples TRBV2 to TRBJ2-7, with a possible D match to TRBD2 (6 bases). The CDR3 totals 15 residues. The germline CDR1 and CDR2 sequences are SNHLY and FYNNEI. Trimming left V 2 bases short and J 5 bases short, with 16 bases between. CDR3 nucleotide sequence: TGTGCCAGCAGTGAATGGGGCGCAGCGGGCAACGAGCAGTACTTC. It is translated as CASSEWGAAGNEQYF.

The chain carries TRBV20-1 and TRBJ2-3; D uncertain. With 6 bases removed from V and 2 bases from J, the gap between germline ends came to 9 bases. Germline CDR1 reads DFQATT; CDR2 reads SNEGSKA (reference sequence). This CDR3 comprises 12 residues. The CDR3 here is CSAPSDTDTQYF. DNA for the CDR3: TGCAGTGCCCCGTCCGACACAGATACGCAGTATTTT.

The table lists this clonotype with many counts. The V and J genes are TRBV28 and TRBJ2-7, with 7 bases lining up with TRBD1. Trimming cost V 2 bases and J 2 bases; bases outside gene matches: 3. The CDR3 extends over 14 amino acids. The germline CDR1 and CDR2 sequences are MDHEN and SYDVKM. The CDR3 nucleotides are TGTGCCAGCAGTTTAGTAGGGGGCGCCTACGAGCAGTACTTC. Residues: CASSLVGGAYEQYF.

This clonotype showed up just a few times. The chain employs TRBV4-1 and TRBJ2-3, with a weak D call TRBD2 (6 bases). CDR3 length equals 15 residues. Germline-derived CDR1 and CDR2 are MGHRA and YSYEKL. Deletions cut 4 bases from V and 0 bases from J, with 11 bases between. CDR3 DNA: TGCGCCAGCAGCCCTTTAGCGGAAAGCACAGATACGCAGTATTTT. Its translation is CASSPLAESTDTQYF.

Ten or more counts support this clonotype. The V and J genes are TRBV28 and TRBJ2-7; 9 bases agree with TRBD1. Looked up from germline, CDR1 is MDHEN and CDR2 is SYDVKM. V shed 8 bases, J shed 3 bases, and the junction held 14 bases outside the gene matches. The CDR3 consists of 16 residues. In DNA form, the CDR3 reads TGTGCCAGCCTACGGAGGGTGGGGACAGGGCTCTACGAGCAGTACTTC. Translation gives CASLRRVGTGLYEQYF.

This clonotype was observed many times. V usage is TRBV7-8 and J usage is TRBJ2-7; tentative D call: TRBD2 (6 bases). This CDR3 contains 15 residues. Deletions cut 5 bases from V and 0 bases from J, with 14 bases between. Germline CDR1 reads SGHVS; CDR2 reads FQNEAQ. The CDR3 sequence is CASSQPGLASYEQYF. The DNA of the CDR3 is TGTGCCAGCAGCCAACCGGGACTGGCCTCCTACGAGCAGTACTTC.

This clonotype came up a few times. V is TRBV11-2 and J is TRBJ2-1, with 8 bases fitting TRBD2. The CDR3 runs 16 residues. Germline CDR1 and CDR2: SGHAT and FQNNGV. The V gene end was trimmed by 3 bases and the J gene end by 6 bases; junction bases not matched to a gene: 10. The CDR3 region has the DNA TGTGCCAGCAGCTTTGGGCCGGGACTAGAGGCCAATGAGCAGTTCTTC. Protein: CASSFGPGLEANEQFF.

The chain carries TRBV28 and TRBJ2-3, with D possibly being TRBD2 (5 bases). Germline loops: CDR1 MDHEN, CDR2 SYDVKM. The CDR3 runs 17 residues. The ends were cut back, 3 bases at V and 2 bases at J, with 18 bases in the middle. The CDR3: CASSFFSTRIYTDTQYF. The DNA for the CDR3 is TGTGCCAGCAGTTTTTTCTCTACTAGAATCTACACAGATACGCAGTATTTT. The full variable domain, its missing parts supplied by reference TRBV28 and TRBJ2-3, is DVKVTQSSRYLVKRTGEKVFLECVQDMDHENMFWYRQDPGLGLRLIYFSYDVKMKEKGDIPEGYSVSREKKERFSLILESASTNQTSMYLCASSFFSTRIYTDTQYFGPGTRLTVL.

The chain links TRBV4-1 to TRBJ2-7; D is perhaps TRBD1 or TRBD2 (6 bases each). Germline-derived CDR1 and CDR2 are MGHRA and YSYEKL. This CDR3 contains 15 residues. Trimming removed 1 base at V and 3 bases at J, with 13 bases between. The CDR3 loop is CASSQVLGGIYEQYF. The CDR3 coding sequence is TGCGCCAGCAGCCAAGTCTTGGGGGGCATCTACGAGCAGTACTTC.

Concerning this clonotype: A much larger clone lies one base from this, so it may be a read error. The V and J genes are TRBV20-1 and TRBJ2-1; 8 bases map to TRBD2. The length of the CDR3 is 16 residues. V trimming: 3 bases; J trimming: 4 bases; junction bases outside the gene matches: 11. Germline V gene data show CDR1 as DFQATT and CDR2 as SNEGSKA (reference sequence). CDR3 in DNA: TGCAGTGCTAGTTCTCCCACTAGCGGAATGTACAATGAGCAGTTCTTC. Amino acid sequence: CSASSPTSGMYNEQFF.

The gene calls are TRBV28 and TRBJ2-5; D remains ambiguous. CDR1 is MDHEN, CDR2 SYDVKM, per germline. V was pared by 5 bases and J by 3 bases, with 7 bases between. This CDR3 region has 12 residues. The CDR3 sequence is CASSMGKETQYF. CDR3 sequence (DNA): TGTGCCAGCAGTATGGGAAAAGAGACCCAGTACTTC.

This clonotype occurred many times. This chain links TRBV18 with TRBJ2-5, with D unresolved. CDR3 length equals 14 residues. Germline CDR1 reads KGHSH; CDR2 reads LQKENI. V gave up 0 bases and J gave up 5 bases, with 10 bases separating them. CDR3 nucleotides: TGTGCCAGCTCACCACCTTCAATAAAGGAGACCCAGTACTTC. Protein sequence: CASSPPSIKETQYF. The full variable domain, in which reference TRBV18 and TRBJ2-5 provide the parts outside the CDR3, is NAGVMQNPRHLVRRRGQEARLRCSPMKGHSHVYWYRQLPEEGLKFMVYLQKENIIDESGMPKERFSAEFPKEGPSILRIQQVVRGDSAAYFCASSPPSIKETQYFGPGTRLLVL.

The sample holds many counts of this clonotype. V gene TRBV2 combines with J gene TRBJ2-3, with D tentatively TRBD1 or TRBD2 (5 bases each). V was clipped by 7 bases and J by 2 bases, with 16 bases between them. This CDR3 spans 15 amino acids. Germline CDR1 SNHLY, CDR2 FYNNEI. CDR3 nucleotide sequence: TGTGCCAGCATCTGGGGGAGACCCCACACAGATACGCAGTATTTT. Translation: CASIWGRPHTDTQYF.